This TCR beta chain stems from a study of chemoradiotherapy in HPV16-positive cancers. On the study more broadly: Functional T-cell assays on a couple of HPV16-positive patients' cells defined candidate HPV-specific clones and common TCR motifs.

From germline, CDR1 is LNHDA and CDR2 SQIVND (reference sequence). Losses at the gene ends were 5 bases for V and 5 bases for J; bases not matched to a gene: 11. The CDR3 consists of 18 residues. Sequencing used immunoSEQ multiplex PCR; TCRdb keeps in-frame clones, though not all of them. This sample has tens of thousands of clones; roughly 87% occur once, and the top ten carry roughly 4.3%. With respect to this clone: Its antigen is unidentified.

Overall study findings and caveats: HPV-responsive T-cell expansion during chemoradiotherapy was linked to improved recurrence-free survival in HPV16-positive patients.

This clonotype was obtained from a human donor with HPV-associated anogenital cancer. The chain couples TRBV19 to TRBJ2-1, with 14 nucleotides matching TRBD2. Sequenced material: blood, taken from a patient who underwent chemoradiotherapy. This chain's CDR3 is CASSRTSGGTLLNNEQFF. The CDR3 bases are TGTGCCAGTAGTCGGACTAGCGGGGGGACCCTCCTGAACAATGAGCAGTTCTTC. Looking up the rest from reference TRBV19 and TRBJ2-1 gives the full variable domain: DGGITQSPKYLFRKEGQNVTLSCEQNLNHDAMYWYRQDPGQGLRLIYYSQIVNDFQKGDIAEGYSVSREKKESFPLTVTSAQKNPTAFYLCASSRTSGGTLLNNEQFFGPGTRLTVL.